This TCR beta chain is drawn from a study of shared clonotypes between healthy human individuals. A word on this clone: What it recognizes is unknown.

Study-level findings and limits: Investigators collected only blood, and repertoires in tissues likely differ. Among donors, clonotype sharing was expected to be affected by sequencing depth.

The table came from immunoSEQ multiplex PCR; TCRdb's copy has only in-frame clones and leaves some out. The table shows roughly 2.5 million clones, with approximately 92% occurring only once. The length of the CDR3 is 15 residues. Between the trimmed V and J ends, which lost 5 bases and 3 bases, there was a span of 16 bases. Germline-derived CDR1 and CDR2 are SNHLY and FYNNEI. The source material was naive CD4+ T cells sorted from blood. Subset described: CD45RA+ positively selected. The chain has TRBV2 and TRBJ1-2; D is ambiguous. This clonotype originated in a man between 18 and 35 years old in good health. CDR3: CASSSGRTRDYGYTF. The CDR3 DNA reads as TGTGCCAGCAGTTCCGGACGGACTAGGGACTATGGCTACACCTTC.